These T cell receptor beta chains were read from a single sample in a study of cytomegalovirus exposure and HLA in healthy donors. The data were produced by immunoSEQ multiplex PCR, yet TCRdb's version contains in-frame clones alone and is incomplete. The sample has 120,000 or so clones, roughly four fifths seen once. The sequenced material came from PBMCs. These TCRs come from a woman between 50 and 59 years old in good health and CMV-seropositive. CDR3s include the opening cysteine and the closing phenylalanine or tryptophan. D genes are given only for firm matches. Clone size is not always given. Where it is, it says once, few, many or a class for expanded clones.

.	TRBV6-1	TRBJ2-7	few	TGTGCCAGCAGTGGGGTGAGGGTTGGGGAGCAGTACTTC	CASSGVRVGEQYF
.	TRBV5-1	TRBJ2-2	few	TGCGCCAGCAGGCAGGGCCCTAGGGCCGGGGAGCTGTTTTTT	CASRQGPRAGELFF
TRBD2	TRBV5-1	TRBJ2-7	.	TGCGCCAGCAGCTTCTCGACTAGCGGGGGTTCACCCTACGAGCAGTACTTC	CASSFSTSGGSPYEQYF
TRBD2	TRBV5-1	TRBJ2-7	few	TGCGCCAGCAGGTGGGGATACCGGGGGGGTTCGGACGAGCAGTACTTC	CASRWGYRGGSDEQYF
TRBD1	TRBV5-1	TRBJ1-1	.	TGCGCCAGCAGCTCTTCACGACAGGGTTTAGCTTTCTTT	CASSSSRQGLAFF
.	TRBV11-3	TRBJ1-2	.	TGTGCCAGCAGCTCCCTCGGGGGGGATAACTATGGCTACACCTTC	CASSSLGGDNYGYTF
.	TRBV19	TRBJ2-3	.	TGTGCCAGTAGTTACGGGGATAGCACAGATACGCAGTATTTT	CASSYGDSTDTQYF
.	TRBV7-6	TRBJ2-2	.	TGTGCCAGCAGTCCTCCCCCGCGAGCAGGGGAGCTGTTTTTT	CASSPPPRAGELFF
.	TRBV6-5	TRBJ2-2	.	TGTGCCAGCTTCCACAGGGACACCGGGGAGCTGTTTTTT	CASFHRDTGELFF
TRBD1	TRBV27	TRBJ1-2	.	TGTGCCAGCAGTTTCCGGGACAGGGGCGCTGGCTACACCTTC	CASSFRDRGAGYTF
.	TRBV5-6	TRBJ2-3	few	TGTGCCAGCAAATACAGAGGGATAACAGATACGCAGTATTTT	CASKYRGITDTQYF
.	TRBV5-4	TRBJ1-1	.	TGTGCCAGCAGCTTGCGTGTGTCCTCACATGCTAACACTGAAGCTTTCTTT	CASSLRVSSHANTEAFF
TRBD2	TRBV7-2	TRBJ2-5	.	TGTGCCAGCAGCCCGGGAGGGCTTCAAGAGACCCAGTACTTC	CASSPGGLQETQYF
.	TRBV11-2	TRBJ2-5	.	TGTGCCAGCAGCTTAAGATACGGGGAAGAGACCCAGTACTTC	CASSLRYGEETQYF
TRBD2	TRBV6-5	TRBJ2-7	.	TGTGCCAGCAGTTACGTCAGCGGGGGGGCCTACGAGCAGTACTTC	CASSYVSGGAYEQYF
.	TRBV6-5	TRBJ1-4	.	TGTGCCAGCAAGAGTGGCGGTGAAAAACTGTTTTTT	CASKSGGEKLFF
TRBD1	TRBV2	TRBJ1-2	.	TGTGCCAGCAGTTCGGACAGGATTTATGGCTACACCTTC	CASSSDRIYGYTF
TRBD1	TRBV5-6	TRBJ1-5	few	TGTGCCAGCAGTTCAGGGGGCTGGGGCAATCAGCCCCAGCATTTT	CASSSGGWGNQPQHF
TRBD1	TRBV5-1	TRBJ1-1	few	TGCGCCAGCAGCGGATCAGGGGGGAACACTGAAGCTTTCTTT	CASSGSGGNTEAFF
.	TRBV10-3	TRBJ1-2	.	TGTGCCATCAGTGAGTCCTGGGGGCCTTATGGCTACACCTTC	CAISESWGPYGYTF
.	TRBV5-6	TRBJ2-5	.	TGTGCCAGCAGCTTGGTGGGGAGAGAGACCCAGTACTTC	CASSLVGRETQYF
TRBD1	TRBV2	TRBJ1-1	.	TGTGCCAGCAGTAACAGGGGACGGGACACTGAAGCTTTCTTT	CASSNRGRDTEAFF
.	TRBV1	TRBJ2-7	.	TGCACCAGCAGCAAGGCAGTCGGGACAAAGTACTTC	CTSSKAVGTKYF
TRBD1	TRBV5-4	TRBJ2-4	.	TGTGCCAGCAGCGCCCCGGACAGGGGGCAGAACATTCAGTACTTC	CASSAPDRGQNIQYF
.	TRBV6-5	TRBJ1-2	.	TGTGCCAGCAGCGAAGGGGGATTTGGCTATGGCTACACCTTC	CASSEGGFGYGYTF
.	TRBV27	TRBJ2-3	.	TGTGCCAGCAGTTTAGACCGGACAGCGAGCACAGATACGCAGTATTTT	CASSLDRTASTDTQYF
.	TRBV27	TRBJ2-2	.	TGTGCCAGCAAGAAATCAGGGGATCACACCGGGGAGCTGTTTTTT	CASKKSGDHTGELFF
TRBD2	TRBV6-5	TRBJ2-1	.	TGTGCCAGCAGCCTCCAGCGGGGCTACAATGAGCAGTTCTTC	CASSLQRGYNEQFF
.	TRBV7-6	TRBJ1-6	.	TGTGCCAGCAGCCCTGAGCATTCACCCCTCCACTTT	CASSPEHSPLHF
.	TRBV6-6	TRBJ2-2	.	TGTGCCAGCGAGGGGGGGCCCGGCCTGGCCGGGGGGCTGTTTTTT	CASEGGPGLAGGLFF
.	TRBV15	TRBJ1-5	.	TGTGCCACCAGCAGAGGTGACAGCCCCGCGCCCCAGCATTTT	CATSRGDSPAPQHF
.	TRBV27	TRBJ1-6	.	TGTGCCAGCAGTACGACGGAGGGCACCCTCCACTTT	CASSTTEGTLHF
.	TRBV27	TRBJ1-1	.	TGTGCCAGCAGTTTCGATGAAAGTCGAGACACTGAAGCTTTCTTT	CASSFDESRDTEAFF
.	TRBV10-3	TRBJ1-1	.	TGTGCCATCAGTGAAGACAGCGAGAACACTGAAGCTTTCTTT	CAISEDSENTEAFF
TRBD1	TRBV11-3	TRBJ2-7	.	TGTGCCAGCAGCGATCAGGGGGTTTCCTACGAGCAGTACTTC	CASSDQGVSYEQYF
TRBD2	TRBV10-3	TRBJ2-4	few	TGTGCCATCAGTGAGGCGGCTAGCGGAGCCAAAAACATTCAGTACTTC	CAISEAASGAKNIQYF
TRBD1	TRBV7-9	TRBJ1-4	.	TGTGCCAGCAGCTTTAGTCGAGAACTGACAGGGGCTGAAAAACTGTTTTTT	CASSFSRELTGAEKLFF
TRBD1	TRBV5-1	TRBJ1-5	.	TGCGCCAGCAGCTGGGGGACAGGGAGGGATCAGCCCCAGCATTTT	CASSWGTGRDQPQHF
.	TRBV5-1	TRBJ1-1	once	TGCGCCAGCAGCTTGGGGGAGGGCGGGGACACTGAAGCTTTCTTT	CASSLGEGGDTEAFF
.	TRBV5-1	TRBJ1-2	.	TGCGCCAGCAGCTTGCCGGCAGGGAATGGCTACACCTTC	CASSLPAGNGYTF
TRBD1	TRBV10-3	TRBJ2-1	few	TGTGCCATCAGTGGACAGGGGAGCTACAATGAGCAGTTCTTC	CAISGQGSYNEQFF
TRBD1	TRBV29-1	TRBJ2-1	.	TGCAGCGCCCCCTACAGGGGCTCCTACAATGAGCAGTTCTTC	CSAPYRGSYNEQFF
.	TRBV7-2	TRBJ2-5	.	TGTGCCAGCAGCTTAATGGCGGGACAAGAGACCCAGTACTTC	CASSLMAGQETQYF
TRBD1	TRBV6-5	TRBJ1-2	.	TGTGCCAGCAGTTACGAGGACAGGCAGGGCTACACCTTC	CASSYEDRQGYTF
.	TRBV5-1	TRBJ1-1	once	TGCGCCAGCAGCTTGGGGCCGGGTCCGGTGAACACTGAAGCTTTCTTT	CASSLGPGPVNTEAFF
.	TRBV18	TRBJ2-5	.	TGTGCCAGCTCCGGACAGTCCCGCGAGACCCAGTACTTC	CASSGQSRETQYF
TRBD2	TRBV30	TRBJ2-3	.	TGTGCCTGGAGACTAGCGGGGGGACAAGGTACGCAGTATTTT	CAWRLAGGQGTQYF
.	TRBV7-6	TRBJ1-1	few	TGTGCCAGCAGCTTAGTTGGGGGCGCGAGGCCTGAAGCTTTCTTT	CASSLVGGARPEAFF
TRBD1	TRBV7-9	TRBJ2-3	.	TGTGCCAGCAGCGGACAGGGTAGGGATACGCAGTATTTT	CASSGQGRDTQYF
TRBD1	TRBV19	TRBJ1-5	.	TGTGCCAGTAGTCCTGGGACAGGTTGGAATCAGCCCCAGCATTTT	CASSPGTGWNQPQHF
.	TRBV11-2	TRBJ2-7	.	TGTGCCAGCAGCCAAGGGGACTACGAGCAGTACTTC	CASSQGDYEQYF
.	TRBV7-9	TRBJ1-5	once	TGTGCCAGCAGCTGGGGGGGCGATCAGCCCCAGCATTTT	CASSWGGDQPQHF
.	TRBV2	TRBJ1-6	.	TGTGCCATTATTACAGGGAGCTCCTATAATTCACCCCTCCACTTT	CAIITGSSYNSPLHF
.	TRBV6-6	TRBJ1-6	few	TGTGCCAGCAGGGACTGGGCTTCACCCCTCCACTTT	CASRDWASPLHF
TRBD2	TRBV5-1	TRBJ2-5	.	TGCGCCAGCAGCTTAGGGAGCGGGGGGGCCCAAGAGACCCAGTACTTC	CASSLGSGGAQETQYF
.	TRBV15	TRBJ1-2	few	TGTGCCACCAGCAGAGGGGGGACATCTGGCTATGGCTACACCTTC	CATSRGGTSGYGYTF
.	TRBV7-2	TRBJ1-5	.	TGTGCCAGCAGCCAGGGCGCGCGCCAGCCCCAGCATTTT	CASSQGARQPQHF
TRBD1	TRBV10-3	TRBJ2-5	.	TGTGCCATCAGCGGGGACAGTGGGTTGACAGAGACCCAGTACTTC	CAISGDSGLTETQYF
TRBD1	TRBV10-1	TRBJ1-4	few	TGCGCCAGCAGTGATTCGGACAGGGTACGCACTAATGAAAAACTGTTTTTT	CASSDSDRVRTNEKLFF